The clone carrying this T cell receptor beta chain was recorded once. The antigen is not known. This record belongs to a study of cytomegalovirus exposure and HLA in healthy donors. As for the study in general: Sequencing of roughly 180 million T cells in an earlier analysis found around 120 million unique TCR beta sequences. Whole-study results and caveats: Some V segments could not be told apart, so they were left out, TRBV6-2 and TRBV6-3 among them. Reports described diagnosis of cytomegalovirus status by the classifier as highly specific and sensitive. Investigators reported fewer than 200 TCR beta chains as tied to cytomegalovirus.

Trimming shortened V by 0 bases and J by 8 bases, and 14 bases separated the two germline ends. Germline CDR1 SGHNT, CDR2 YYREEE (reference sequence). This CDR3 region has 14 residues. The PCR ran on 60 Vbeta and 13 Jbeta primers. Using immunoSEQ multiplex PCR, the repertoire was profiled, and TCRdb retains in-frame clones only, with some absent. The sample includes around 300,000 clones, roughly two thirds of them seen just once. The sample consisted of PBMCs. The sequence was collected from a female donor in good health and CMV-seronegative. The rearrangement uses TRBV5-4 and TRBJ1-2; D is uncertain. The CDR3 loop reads CASSLVAAATGYTF. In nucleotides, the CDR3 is TGTGCCAGCAGCTTGGTGGCGGCGGCAACGGGCTACACCTTC.